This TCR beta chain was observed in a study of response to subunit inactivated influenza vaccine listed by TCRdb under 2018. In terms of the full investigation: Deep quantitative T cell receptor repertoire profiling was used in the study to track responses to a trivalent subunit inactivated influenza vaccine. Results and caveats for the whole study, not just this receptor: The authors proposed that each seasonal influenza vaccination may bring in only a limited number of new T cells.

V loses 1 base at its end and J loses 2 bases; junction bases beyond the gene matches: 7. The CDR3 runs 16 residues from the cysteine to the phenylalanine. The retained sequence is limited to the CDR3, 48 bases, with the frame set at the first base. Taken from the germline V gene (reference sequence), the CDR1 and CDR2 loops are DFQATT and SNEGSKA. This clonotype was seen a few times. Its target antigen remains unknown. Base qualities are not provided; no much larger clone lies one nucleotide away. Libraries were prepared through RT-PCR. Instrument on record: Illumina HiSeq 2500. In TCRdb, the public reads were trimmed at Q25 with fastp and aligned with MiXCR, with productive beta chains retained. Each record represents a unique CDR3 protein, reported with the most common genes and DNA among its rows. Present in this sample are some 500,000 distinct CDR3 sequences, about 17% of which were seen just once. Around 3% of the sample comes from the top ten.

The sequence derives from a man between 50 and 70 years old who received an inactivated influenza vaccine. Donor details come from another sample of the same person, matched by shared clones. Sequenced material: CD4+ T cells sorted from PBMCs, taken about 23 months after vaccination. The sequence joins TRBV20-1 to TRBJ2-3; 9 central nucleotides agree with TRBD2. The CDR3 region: CSARALAGSNTDTQYF. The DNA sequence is TGCAGTGCTAGAGCCCTAGCGGGAAGCAACACAGATACGCAGTATTTT.